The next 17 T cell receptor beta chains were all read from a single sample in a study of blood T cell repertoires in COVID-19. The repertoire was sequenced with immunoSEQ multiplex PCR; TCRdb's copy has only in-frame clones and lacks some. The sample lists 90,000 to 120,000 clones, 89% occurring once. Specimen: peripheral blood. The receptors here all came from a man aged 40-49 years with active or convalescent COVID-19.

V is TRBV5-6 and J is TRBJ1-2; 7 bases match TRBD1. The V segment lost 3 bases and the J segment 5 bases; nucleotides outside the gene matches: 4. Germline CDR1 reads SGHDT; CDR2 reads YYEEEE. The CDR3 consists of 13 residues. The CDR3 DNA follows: TGTGCCAGCAGCTCGGGACAGAGTTATGGCTACACCTTC. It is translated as CASSSGQSYGYTF.

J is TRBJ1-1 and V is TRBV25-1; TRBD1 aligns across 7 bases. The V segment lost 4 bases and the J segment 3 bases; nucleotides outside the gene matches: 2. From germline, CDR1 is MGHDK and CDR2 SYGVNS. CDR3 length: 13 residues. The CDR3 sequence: CASSATGYTEAFF. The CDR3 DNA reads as TGTGCCAGCAGTGCGACAGGGTACACTGAAGCTTTCTTT.

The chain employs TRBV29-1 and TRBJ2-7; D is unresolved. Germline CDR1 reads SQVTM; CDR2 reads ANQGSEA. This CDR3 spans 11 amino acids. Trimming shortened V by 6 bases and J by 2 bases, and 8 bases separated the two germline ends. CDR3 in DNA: TGCAGCGTCTCTGAGGCCTACGAGCAGTACTTC. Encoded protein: CSVSEAYEQYF.

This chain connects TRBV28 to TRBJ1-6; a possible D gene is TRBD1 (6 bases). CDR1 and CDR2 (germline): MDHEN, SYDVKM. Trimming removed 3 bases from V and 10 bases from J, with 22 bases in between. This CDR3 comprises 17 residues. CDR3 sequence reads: CASSFPFGQFSGSPLHF. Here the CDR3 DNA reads TGTGCCAGCAGTTTTCCCTTTGGACAGTTTTCGGGGTCACCCCTCCACTTT. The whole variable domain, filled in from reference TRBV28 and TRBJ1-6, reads DVKVTQSSRYLVKRTGEKVFLECVQDMDHENMFWYRQDPGLGLRLIYFSYDVKMKEKGDIPEGYSVSREKKERFSLILESASTNQTSMYLCASSFPFGQFSGSPLHFGNGTRLTVT.

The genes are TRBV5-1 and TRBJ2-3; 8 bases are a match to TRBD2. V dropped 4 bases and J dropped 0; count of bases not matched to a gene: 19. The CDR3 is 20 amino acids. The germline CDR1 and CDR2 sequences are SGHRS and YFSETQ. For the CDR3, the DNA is TGCGCCAGCAGCCCCGGGCGGGCTAGCGGGTATTTCTCTAGCACAGATACGCAGTATTTT. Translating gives CASSPGRASGYFSSTDTQYF.

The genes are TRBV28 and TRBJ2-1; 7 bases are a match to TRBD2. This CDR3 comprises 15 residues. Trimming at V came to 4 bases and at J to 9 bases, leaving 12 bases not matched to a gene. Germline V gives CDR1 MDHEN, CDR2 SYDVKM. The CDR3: CASSSTSEPGVEQFF. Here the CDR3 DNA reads TGTGCCAGCAGTTCCACTAGCGAGCCTGGCGTTGAGCAGTTCTTC.

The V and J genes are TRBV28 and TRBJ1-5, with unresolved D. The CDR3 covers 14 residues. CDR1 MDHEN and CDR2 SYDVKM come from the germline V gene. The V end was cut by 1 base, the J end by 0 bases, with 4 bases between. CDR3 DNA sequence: TGTGCCAGCAGTTTATTATCTAGCAATCAGCCCCAGCATTTT. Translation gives CASSLLSSNQPQHF.

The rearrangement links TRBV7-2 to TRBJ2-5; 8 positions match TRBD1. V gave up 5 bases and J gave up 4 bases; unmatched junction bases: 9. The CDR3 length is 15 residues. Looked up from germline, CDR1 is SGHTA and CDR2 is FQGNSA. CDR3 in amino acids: CASSPNRGYGETQYF. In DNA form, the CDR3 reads TGTGCCAGCAGCCCCAACAGGGGGTATGGAGAGACCCAGTACTTC.

DNA for the CDR3: TGCAGCGTTGGTAACGGGGGTCTCGCCGAGCAGTACTTC. Protein: CSVGNGGLAEQYF. The gene calls are TRBV29-1 and TRBJ2-7; the D gene is possibly TRBD2 (6 bases). Germline CDR1 SQVTM, CDR2 ANQGSEA. There are 13 residues in the CDR3. V was shortened by 4 bases and J by 6 bases, with 16 bases between the two germline ends.

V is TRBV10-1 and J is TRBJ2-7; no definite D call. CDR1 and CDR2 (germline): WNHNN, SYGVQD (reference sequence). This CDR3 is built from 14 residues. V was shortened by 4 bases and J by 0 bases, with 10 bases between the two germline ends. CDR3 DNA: TGCGCCAGCAGTGCCCCGGTTAACTCCTACGAGCAGTACTTC. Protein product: CASSAPVNSYEQYF.

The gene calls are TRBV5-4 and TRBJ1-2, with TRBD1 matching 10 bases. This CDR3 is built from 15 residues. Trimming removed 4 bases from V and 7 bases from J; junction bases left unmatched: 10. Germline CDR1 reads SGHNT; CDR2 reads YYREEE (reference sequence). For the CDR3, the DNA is TGTGCCAGCAGCCAAACGACAGGGGGCGCGGGTGGCTACACCTTC. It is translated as CASSQTTGGAGGYTF.

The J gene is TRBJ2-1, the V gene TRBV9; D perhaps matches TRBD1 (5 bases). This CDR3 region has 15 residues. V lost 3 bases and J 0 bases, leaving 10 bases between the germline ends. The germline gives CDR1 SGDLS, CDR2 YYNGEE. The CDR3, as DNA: TGTGCCAGCAGCGGCCAGGGAAACTCCTACAATGAGCAGTTCTTC. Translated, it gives CASSGQGNSYNEQFF.

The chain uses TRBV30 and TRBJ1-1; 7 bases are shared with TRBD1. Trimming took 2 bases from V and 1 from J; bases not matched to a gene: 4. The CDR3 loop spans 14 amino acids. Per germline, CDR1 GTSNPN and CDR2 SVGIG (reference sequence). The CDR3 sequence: CAWSQQGPNTEAFF. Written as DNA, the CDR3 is TGTGCCTGGAGTCAACAGGGGCCGAACACTGAAGCTTTCTTT. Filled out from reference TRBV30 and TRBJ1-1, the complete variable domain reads SQTIHQWPATLVQPVGSPLSLECTVEGTSNPNLYWYRQAAGRGLQLLFYSVGIGQISSEVPQNLSASRPQDRQFILSSKKLLLSDSGFYLCAWSQQGPNTEAFFGQGTRLTVV.

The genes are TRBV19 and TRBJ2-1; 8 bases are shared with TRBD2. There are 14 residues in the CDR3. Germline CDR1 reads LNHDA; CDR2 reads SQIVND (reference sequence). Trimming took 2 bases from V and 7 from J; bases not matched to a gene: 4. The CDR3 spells CASSIQGLGNEQFF. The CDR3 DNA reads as TGTGCCAGTAGTATACAGGGACTAGGGAATGAGCAGTTCTTC.

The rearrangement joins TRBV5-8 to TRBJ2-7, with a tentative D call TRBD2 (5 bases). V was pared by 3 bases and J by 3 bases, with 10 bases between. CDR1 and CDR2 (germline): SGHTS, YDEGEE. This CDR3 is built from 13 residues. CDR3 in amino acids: CASSSRDLYEQYF. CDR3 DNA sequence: TGTGCCAGCAGCTCCCGGGATCTCTACGAGCAGTACTTC.

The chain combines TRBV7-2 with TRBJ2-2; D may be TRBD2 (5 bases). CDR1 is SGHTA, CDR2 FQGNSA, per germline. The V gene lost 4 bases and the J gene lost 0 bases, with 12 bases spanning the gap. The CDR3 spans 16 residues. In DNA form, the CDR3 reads TGTGCCAGCAGCTCGGGGAAGCGCGCGAACACCGGGGAGCTGTTTTTT. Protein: CASSSGKRANTGELFF.

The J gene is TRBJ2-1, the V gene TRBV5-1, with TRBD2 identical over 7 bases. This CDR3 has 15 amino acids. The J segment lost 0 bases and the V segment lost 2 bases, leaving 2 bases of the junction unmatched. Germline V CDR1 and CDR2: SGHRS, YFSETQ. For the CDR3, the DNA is TGCGCCAGCAGCTTAATAGCGGGCTCCTACAATGAGCAGTTCTTC. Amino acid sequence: CASSLIAGSYNEQFF.